This T cell receptor (beta chain) originates from a study of T cells in Graves' hyperthyroidism and ophthalmopathy. This CDR3 contains 15 residues. Deletions cut 0 bases from V and 1 base from J, with 10 bases between. The germline V gene has CDR1 SGHRS and CDR2 YFSETQ. Amplification of TCR beta CDR3 regions was performed using RNA transcripts as template. Primed by the HTBI set, a first-round RT-PCR was run on the TCR CDR3. TCRdb itself ran the multiplex PCR reads through MiXCR, one entry per CDR3 protein. The sample carries approximately 560,000 distinct CDR3 sequences, around 42% recorded once. This sequence originates from a young woman with Graves' hyperthyroidism. Sequenced material: peripheral blood or thyroid tissue (not recorded which). The V and J genes are TRBV5-1 and TRBJ2-5, with D tentatively TRBD1 or TRBD2 (5 bases each). The CDR3 protein is CASSLASGSQETQYF. The CDR3 bases are TGCGCCAGCAGCTTGGCCTCAGGGAGCCAAGAGACCCAGTACTTC.